The rows below give T cell receptor beta chains drawn from one sample of a study of metastatic and nonmetastatic thyroid tumors. TCRdb re-called the PCR reads via MiXCR. The table lists 30,000 to 35,000 clones, 14% to 15% of them singletons. Input material: blood. These receptors came from a male donor with papillary thyroid cancer or a benign thyroid nodule (not recorded which). Some clones in this sample may be carry-over from other donors' samples. Both conserved end residues are part of each CDR3. Fields, in order: V gene, D gene, J gene, CDR3 protein. A D gene is named only where the DNA matches it firmly.

TRBV19	NA	TRBJ2-2	CASSIIRNRSNTGELFF
TRBV27	TRBD1	TRBJ2-6	CASSYYRGHLSGANVLTF
TRBV5-6	NA	TRBJ1-1	CASSFREAEAFF
TRBV5-4	NA	TRBJ2-5	CASSLQGQETQYF
TRBV6-2/TRBV6-3	NA	TRBJ2-7	CASRESGTVGYEQYF
TRBV9	NA	TRBJ1-3	CASSPLTGNTIYF
TRBV5-1	TRBD2	TRBJ2-3	CASSSPSGGGVEDTQYF
TRBV11-3	TRBD1	TRBJ2-5	CASRTGGGGETQYF
TRBV6-2/TRBV6-3	TRBD1	TRBJ1-5	CASQTGLNQPQHF
TRBV11-1	NA	TRBJ2-3	CASSSVLVVSTDTQYF
TRBV7-9	NA	TRBJ1-2	CASSYLLEGTYGYTF
TRBV5-1	NA	TRBJ2-7	CASSLVSAASYEQYF
TRBV4-3	NA	TRBJ2-1	CASSQDTGREQFF
TRBV6-6	NA	TRBJ1-1	CASSYSILTRMNTEAFF
TRBV28	NA	TRBJ2-7	CASSFGGREQYF
TRBV10-3	TRBD1	TRBJ1-3	CAISENRGLYGNTIYF
TRBV12-3/TRBV12-4	TRBD1	TRBJ1-5	CASSQGDYQPQHF
TRBV6-1	TRBD1	TRBJ2-2	CANSSGGNTGELFF
TRBV6-1	TRBD1	TRBJ2-7	CASTSTGGTGDHEQYF
TRBV5-1	NA	TRBJ2-5	CASSLEATQETQYF
TRBV19	TRBD1	TRBJ1-1	CASWGTGMNTEAFF
TRBV27	NA	TRBJ1-1	CASSLGQGYLRTEAFF
TRBV10-2	NA	TRBJ1-1	CASCRDGNTEAFF
TRBV5-8	NA	TRBJ2-1	CASSTGQGGSDEQFF
TRBV4-1	TRBD1	TRBJ2-7	CASSQVPGGPYEQYF
TRBV19	NA	TRBJ2-5	CASSMGGGIETQYF
TRBV4-3	TRBD1	TRBJ1-5	CASSPHDRGSAPQHF
TRBV4-1	NA	TRBJ2-1	CASSQDLHNEQFF
TRBV20-1	NA	TRBJ1-2	CSARDRHGYTF
TRBV6-1	TRBD1	TRBJ1-3	CASSEALGQGNTIYF
TRBV20-1	TRBD1	TRBJ1-2	CSASSTGTGGYGYTF
TRBV20-1	NA	TRBJ1-2	CSARDGGESNYGYTF
TRBV30	NA	TRBJ2-5	CAWSDQVLGETQYF
TRBV20-1	NA	TRBJ1-2	CSASQGNYGYTF
TRBV5-4	NA	TRBJ1-2	CASSLQGGYTF
TRBV9	NA	TRBJ2-7	CASSGSYAGSYEQYF
TRBV11-1	NA	TRBJ1-4	CASRGRQANEKLFF
TRBV7-6	NA	TRBJ1-5	CASSRNFNQPQHF
TRBV20-1	NA	TRBJ2-7	CSASRGAGEQYF
TRBV25-1	NA	TRBJ2-7	CASSELGGAMRGEQYF
TRBV30	TRBD1	TRBJ1-6	CAWMGQGHSPLHF
TRBV19	TRBD2	TRBJ2-3	CATSPDGAGASDTQYF
TRBV20-1	NA	TRBJ1-2	CSARDPNYGYTF
TRBV3-1	TRBD2	TRBJ2-2	CASSPIAGVSTGELFF
TRBV7-8	TRBD2	TRBJ2-2	CASSLRTSGVYDTGELFF
TRBV18	NA	TRBJ1-6	CASSPQDNSPLHF
TRBV19	NA	TRBJ2-7	CASGGYLYGEQYF